This T cell receptor (beta chain) was profiled in a study of shared clonotypes between healthy human individuals. Study results and limitations: Blood was the only sampled material, and tissue repertoires likely differ. The study's rarefaction showed incomplete sorted-subset sequencing despite large depth.

Generated by immunoSEQ multiplex PCR, the TCRdb table keeps only in-frame clones and is missing some. In the table there are 950,000 to 1,300,000 clones, about 75% of which are singletons. Of note for this clone: Its specificity is unknown.

Both subsets, CD45RA+ naive and CD45RA-negative memory, were split from the CD4+ cells. The germline V gene has CDR1 SGHRS and CDR2 YFSETQ. V lost 0 bases and J lost 4, with 10 bases in between. CDR3 size: 14 residues. This clonotype was sampled from a man aged 18 to 29 in good health. The rearrangement links TRBV5-1 to TRBJ1-1; D is possibly TRBD1 (5 bases). Sequenced sample: memory CD4+ T cells sorted from blood. Subset given: CD45RA-negative fraction. In DNA form, the CDR3 reads TGCGCCAGCAGCTTGGAGGGAGGGACCACTGAAGCTTTCTTT. This sequence encodes CASSLEGGTTEAFF.